Shown below are 26 T cell receptor beta chains from a single sample sequenced in a study of response to subunit inactivated influenza vaccine. TCRdb reanalysed the RT-PCR reads using MiXCR and keeps one entry per CDR3 protein. In the table there are more than 500,000 distinct CDR3 sequences, 11% of which are singletons. This sample was shared with a second study, whose subject was T cells expressing NK-cell markers. Turning to that study: For TCR beta, cDNA was produced by 5'RACE template switching with UMIs.

Specimen: PBMCs from blood, collected on the day of vaccination. The source of these receptors is a man aged 50 or older who received an inactivated influenza vaccine.

This clonotype was picked up many times. This chain links TRBV5-6 with TRBJ2-3, with D unclear. The ends were cut back, 5 bases at V and 2 bases at J, with 12 bases in the middle. Per germline, CDR1 SGHDT and CDR2 YYEEEE. The CDR3 runs 14 residues. The CDR3 DNA is TGTGCCAGCAGAACCTGGGCGAACACAGATACGCAGTATTTT. This gives the protein CASRTWANTDTQYF.

This clonotype was recorded many times. J is TRBJ2-7 and V is TRBV7-2, with 9 positions matching TRBD1. CDR3 length: 15 residues. J lost 7 bases, V lost 0 bases, and 7 bases had no gene match. Looked up from germline, CDR1 is SGHTA and CDR2 is FQGNSA. CDR3 sequence reads: CASSLATDRGGEQYF. The CDR3 DNA reads TGTGCCAGCAGCTTAGCAACGGACAGGGGAGGTGAGCAGTACTTC.

This clonotype was observed a few times. The CDR3 protein is CASSSAGVNYGYTF. The CDR3 DNA is TGTGCCAGCAGCTCCGCGGGCGTCAACTATGGCTACACCTTC. The J gene is TRBJ1-2, the V gene TRBV5-6; D ambiguous. This CDR3 spans 14 amino acids. Germline V gene lookup returns CDR1 SGHDT and CDR2 YYEEEE. The ends were cut back, 3 bases at V and 2 bases at J, with 11 bases in the middle.

The rearrangement links TRBV20-1 to TRBJ1-2; the match to TRBD1 covers 7 bases. The CDR3 length is 13 residues. Germline V gives CDR1 DFQATT, CDR2 SNEGSKA (reference sequence). V was pared by 5 bases and J by 5 bases, with 8 bases of the junction left unmatched. The CDR3 coding sequence is TGCAGTGCTCCCCCGGACAGGAGTTATGGCTACACCTTC. Encoded protein: CSAPPDRSYGYTF.

This clonotype showed up just once. This rearrangement joins TRBV28 to TRBJ2-7; 8 bases align to TRBD2. The CDR3 contains 15 residues. Germline CDR1 is MDHEN and CDR2 is SYDVKM. V shed 6 bases and J 3 bases; nucleotides not matched to a gene: 10. The CDR3 sequence: CASSSSGRALYEQYF. In nucleotides, the CDR3 is TGTGCCAGCAGCTCGAGCGGGAGAGCCCTCTACGAGCAGTACTTC.

The table lists this clonotype with many counts. This chain connects TRBV20-1 to TRBJ2-4; 12 nucleotides agree with TRBD2. Germline CDR1 and CDR2: DFQATT and SNEGSKA (reference sequence). The CDR3 extends over 14 amino acids. The V segment lost 1 base and the J segment 5 bases; nucleotides outside the gene matches: 0. CDR3 sequence reads: CSARGLAGENIQYF. Written as DNA, the CDR3 is TGCAGTGCTAGAGGACTAGCGGGGGAAAACATTCAGTACTTC.

This chain joins TRBV7-2 and TRBJ2-7; D gene ambiguous. This CDR3 comprises 12 residues. The germline V gene encodes CDR1 SGHTA and CDR2 FQGNSA. V was cut by 0 bases and J by 10 bases, with 10 bases left in between. CDR3 protein: CASSLAGTAQYF. For the CDR3, the DNA is TGTGCCAGCAGCTTAGCAGGAACAGCCCAGTACTTC.

This clonotype was detected ten times or more. The chain recombines TRBV12-3 or TRBV12-4 with TRBJ2-7, with TRBD1 matching over 9 bases. The length of the CDR3 is 13 residues. Trimming removed 3 bases from V and 6 bases from J; junction bases left unmatched: 3. This chain's CDR3 is CASSLGQGLEQYF. CDR3 nucleotide sequence: TGTGCCAGCAGTTTGGGACAGGGCCTCGAGCAGTACTTC.

The rearrangement uses TRBV20-1 and TRBJ2-7; D could derive from TRBD1 or TRBD2 (5 bases each). Trimming took 3 bases from V and 2 from J, leaving 11 bases between them. Germline loops: CDR1 DFQATT, CDR2 SNEGSKA (reference sequence). The CDR3 consists of 13 residues. The CDR3 region has the DNA TGCAGTGCTAGTGGGGACCAAGCCTACGAGCAGTACTTC. This sequence encodes CSASGDQAYEQYF.

In this sample, this clonotype turned up a few times. The chain joins TRBV20-1 to TRBJ2-3; D gene ambiguous. Germline V lookup: CDR1 DFQATT, CDR2 SNEGSKA (reference sequence). The germline V and J ends were trimmed by 3 bases and 0 bases, with 10 bases remaining between them. There are 14 residues in the CDR3. In DNA form, the CDR3 reads TGCAGTGCTAGTAGGTTCGGGAGCACAGATACGCAGTATTTT. It is translated as CSASRFGSTDTQYF.

The rearrangement uses TRBV28 and TRBJ2-5, with D possibly TRBD2 on 5 matching bases. CDR3 length: 17 residues. V was pared by 6 bases and J by 2 bases, with 22 bases between. CDR1 and CDR2 (germline): MDHEN, SYDVKM. The CDR3 DNA follows: TGTGCCAGCAGCCTCTCCGCCGGGAAACTGGGACAAGAGACCCAGTACTTC. Its protein is CASSLSAGKLGQETQYF.

The table lists this clonotype with a few counts. The J gene is TRBJ2-7, the V gene TRBV6-6; a weak D match, TRBD1 (5 bases). The V gene lost 6 bases and the J gene lost 6 bases, with 12 bases spanning the gap. The germline V gene encodes CDR1 MNHNY and CDR2 SVGAGI (reference sequence). This CDR3 has 12 residues. The CDR3 loop is CASSATDSEQYF. The DNA of the CDR3 is TGTGCCAGCAGCGCGACCGACAGCGAGCAGTACTTC.

This clonotype was found a few times. The V call is TRBV6-5, the J call TRBJ1-1; possible D gene TRBD1, 6 bases. Germline assignment: CDR1 MNHEY and CDR2 SVGAGI. The V and J ends lost 4 bases and 11 bases respectively, with 23 bases between them. The CDR3 is made up of 15 amino acids. CDR3 nucleotide sequence: TGTGCCAGCAGTTCAGCCGCTAGGGGGGTTGGAGGGGCTTTCTTT. Translating gives CASSSAARGVGGAFF.

This clonotype was seen a handful of times. The rearrangement links TRBV29-1 to TRBJ2-7, with 9 bases lining up with TRBD1. Germline CDR1 is SQVTM and CDR2 is ANQGSEA. The CDR3 is made up of 13 amino acids. J lost 3 bases, V lost 6 bases, and 6 bases had no gene match. The CDR3 loop reads CSVRGTGFYEQYF. The CDR3 nucleotides are TGCAGCGTGAGGGGGACAGGGTTCTACGAGCAGTACTTC.

This clonotype was found a few times. This chain connects TRBV11-2 to TRBJ2-7, with D hard to call. V was shortened by 1 base and J by 1 base, with 8 bases between the two germline ends. This CDR3 is 14 amino acids long. Germline V gene lookup returns CDR1 SGHAT and CDR2 FQNNGV. The CDR3 sequence is CASSLAQISYEQYF. The CDR3 DNA sequence: TGTGCCAGCAGCTTAGCACAGATATCCTACGAGCAGTACTTC.

The V call is TRBV7-8, the J call TRBJ2-7; D gene unclear. Germline V lookup: CDR1 SGHVS, CDR2 FQNEAQ. Deletions cut 3 bases from V and 2 bases from J, with 11 bases between. The CDR3 consists of 14 residues. CDR3 loop: CASSLPGTTYEQYF. The CDR3 bases are TGTGCCAGCAGCTTGCCCGGAACGACCTACGAGCAGTACTTC.

This clonotype was seen many times. The chain has TRBV18 and TRBJ1-1, with D possibly TRBD1 on 6 matching bases. Trimming stripped 8 bases from V and 3 bases from J, with 7 bases between. The length of the CDR3 is 11 residues. Germline lookup yields CDR1 KGHSH and CDR2 LQKENI. Written as DNA, the CDR3 is TGTGCCAGCCGACAGGACACTGAAGCTTTCTTT. Its protein product is CASRQDTEAFF.

The chain has TRBV7-9 and TRBJ2-1; a weak D match, TRBD1 (7 bases). Looked up from germline, CDR1 is SEHNR and CDR2 is FQNEAQ (reference sequence). Trimming took 8 bases from V and 2 from J, leaving 13 bases between them. The CDR3 covers 14 residues. The CDR3 protein is CASVQGGTYNEQFF. In DNA form, the CDR3 reads TGTGCCAGCGTTCAGGGGGGAACCTACAATGAGCAGTTCTTC.

The chain has TRBV12-3 or TRBV12-4 and TRBJ2-3; D perhaps matches TRBD2 (5 bases). Trimming removed 3 bases at V and 3 bases at J, with 19 bases between. The CDR3 is 17 amino acids. This chain's CDR3 is CASSFSSTSWLTDTQYF. The DNA of the CDR3 is TGTGCCAGCAGTTTTTCATCTACTAGTTGGTTGACAGATACGCAGTATTTT.

The chain is built from TRBV5-1 and TRBJ1-4; 8 bases map to TRBD1. CDR3 length: 14 residues. Trimming at V came to 3 bases and at J to 4 bases, leaving 2 bases not matched to a gene. Germline V gene data show CDR1 as SGHRS and CDR2 as YFSETQ. CDR3 sequence (DNA): TGCGCCAGCAGCTCACAGGGGGATAATGAAAAACTGTTTTTT. This codes for CASSSQGDNEKLFF.

This clonotype came up a few times. V gene TRBV7-2 combines with J gene TRBJ1-5; D call uncertain. CDR3 length: 16 residues. Trimming took 5 bases from V and 6 from J, leaving 20 bases between them. Per the germline V gene, CDR1 is SGHTA and CDR2 is FQGNSA. The CDR3 reads CASSPSGREEGQPQHF. DNA of the CDR3: TGTGCCAGCAGCCCCTCGGGTAGGGAGGAGGGTCAGCCCCAGCATTTT.

This clonotype was counted a few times. V gene TRBV6-5 combines with J gene TRBJ1-5; tentative D call: TRBD1 (6 bases). V was shortened by 2 bases and J by 0 bases, with 17 bases between the two germline ends. The CDR3 extends over 18 amino acids. Germline V lookup: CDR1 MNHEY, CDR2 SVGAGI. The CDR3 DNA follows: TGTGCCAGCAGTTACAGTTTCGCGGACAGCGATAGCAATCAGCCCCAGCATTTT. Its protein is CASSYSFADSDSNQPQHF.

This clonotype was seen just once. The V gene is TRBV6-1, the J gene TRBJ2-3; the D gene could be TRBD1 or TRBD2 (6 bases each). The V and J ends lost 7 bases and 2 bases respectively, with 13 bases between them. There are 14 residues in the CDR3. The germline CDR1 and CDR2 sequences are MNHNS and SASEGT. Here the CDR3 reads CASTEGVNTDTQYF. DNA for the CDR3: TGTGCCAGCACGGAGGGGGTGAACACAGATACGCAGTATTTT.

The rearrangement uses TRBV5-1 and TRBJ2-2; possibly TRBD1 for D (7 bases). Germline V gene data show CDR1 as SGHRS and CDR2 as YFSETQ. This CDR3 region has 14 residues. V lost 4 bases and J 7 bases, leaving 14 bases between the germline ends. The CDR3 nucleotides are TGCGCCAGCAGCCAGGGGGGAAGGCACGGGGAGCTGTTTTTT. It translates to CASSQGGRHGELFF.

V is TRBV6-1 and J is TRBJ1-5; D not certain. The CDR3 runs 17 residues. V dropped 5 bases and J dropped 0 bases, with 17 bases sitting between them. Germline V gene data show CDR1 as MNHNS and CDR2 as SASEGT. DNA for the CDR3: TGTGCCAGCAGTCAGAAACCCATTAGTTATAGCAATCAGCCCCAGCATTTT. This sequence encodes CASSQKPISYSNQPQHF.

This clonotype was found a few times. This chain links TRBV7-9 with TRBJ1-2, with D maybe TRBD1 (6 bases). There are 15 residues in the CDR3. Germline V gene lookup returns CDR1 SEHNR and CDR2 FQNEAQ (reference sequence). The V gene lost 0 bases and the J gene lost 1 base, with 9 bases spanning the gap. In nucleotides, the CDR3 is TGTGCCAGCAGCTTAGCAGGGGGAGATAACTATGGCTACACCTTC. This gives the protein CASSLAGGDNYGYTF. Based on the CDR3 plus reference TRBV7-9 and TRBJ1-2, the full variable domain is DTGVSQNPRHKITKRGQNVTFRCDPISEHNRLYWYRQTLGQGPEFLTYFQNEAQLEKSRLLSDRFSAERPKGSFSTLEIQRTEQGDSAMYLCASSLAGGDNYGYTFGSGTRLTVV.